This paragraph covers one TCR beta chain sequence. The antigen it recognizes is unknown. A much larger clone differs by one base, so this may be a read error. At the junction V is shortened by 2 bases and J by 6 bases, with 11 bases in between. From its cysteine to its phenylalanine, the CDR3 spans 14 amino acids. Kept here is only the CDR3 DNA, which spans 42 bases and is read in frame from base 1. According to the germline V gene, CDR1 reads MDHEN and CDR2 reads SYDVKM. The sample belongs to a study of tumor-infiltrating lymphocytes in primary liver carcinoma (dated by TCRdb to 2016 to 2017). Study-wide context: Hepatocellular carcinoma (four) or combined HCC and intrahepatic cholangiocarcinoma (one) was present in the five patients, who were three men and two women aged 30 to 69 years. The five patients had tumors staged T1-T3 N0M0, with maximum diameters ranging from roughly 4 to 10 cm. Samples yielded roughly 3.65 to 7.5 million productive TCRbeta reads; read depth did not differ significantly between tissue types. Across five regions of each liver tumor, along with adjacent normal tissue and blood, the study brought together TCRbeta repertoire sequencing, expression microarrays and whole-exome sequencing. A total of 35 specimens from 5 patients went through TCRbeta repertoire sequencing, namely 25 tumor regions, 5 adjacent noncancerous liver tissues and 5 peripheral blood samples. To link TCRbeta repertoire diversity with the local molecular phenotype, the 25 or so tumor region samples were profiled using Agilent mRNA microarrays. Repertoires from technical replicates were highly reproducible, with mean shared-clone rates about 0.91 and correlation coefficients above 0.98.

Without any cell sorting, total RNA and DNA were extracted together from around 20-30 mg of bulk tissue using the AllPrep DNA/RNA mini kit. Roughly five patients with histopathologically diagnosed primary liver carcinoma underwent surgical resection in China between November 2015 and 2016. Chronic HBV infection was present in the patients, and the patients were treatment-naive at sampling. Each tumor was sampled at five spatially separated regions: the superior, inferior, left-lateral and right-lateral poles and the tumor centre. Histology showed that every tumor sample contained more than 85% viable tumor cells. Fresh tumor and adjacent tissue pieces were bisected; one half was stored in RNAlater at -80°C, the other sent for histology. General findings and caveats noted by the study authors: Since the samples were bulk and unsorted, there was no way to compare CD4+ and CD8+ T cell repertoires. Only the TCR beta chain was sequenced, so true repertoire diversity is likely underestimated because unpaired alpha chains were not captured. Repertoire overlap was higher between tumor regions (mean about 35%) than tumor-adjacent (approximately 17%) or tumor-blood (approximately 14%) pairs, consistent with antigen-driven expansion. The study included only five patients, and the authors note findings should be validated in a larger study. A significantly larger repertoire fraction was made up by the top 250 clones in tumors than in blood (p = 0.039). Only about 7.5-25% of top clones were present in all five regions of a tumor, suggesting spatial heterogeneity of tumor-infiltrating T cells.

Using a constant-region primer and ProtoScript II reverse transcriptase, TCRbeta-specific cDNA was reverse-transcribed from about 0.45 ug total RNA. Three nested multiplex PCR rounds, following a slightly modified ARM-PCR procedure, were used to build the TCRbeta libraries. Multiplex TRBV1-TRBV30 forward primers and a Cbeta reverse primer were used in the first two PCR rounds, each of which was run for 9 to 11 cycles. A final 25-cycle PCR with Deep VentR polymerase added sample barcodes and Illumina adapters. Before sequencing, amplicons of 200-500 bp were gel-purified using a QIAquick gel extraction kit. An Illumina HiSeq 2500 was used to sequence the TCRbeta amplicons with 250-bp paired-end reads. Processing in the source paper ran as follows. Reads were quality-trimmed with Trimmomatic v0.33, and paired reads were merged with FLASH v1.2.11 to recover full CDR3 sequences. MiGEC v1.2.1b assigned V, D and J germline segments to the rearranged TCRbeta sequences. Clonotype statistics and Shannon-Wiener diversity indices were computed with VDJtools v1.0.0. To cut down on sampling bias, every analysis after diversity analysis relied on just the 250 most abundant clonotypes from each sample. Using fastp trimming at Q25 and MiXCR clonotype assembly, TCRdb reanalyzed the public sequencing data and kept in-frame beta chains. Rows are unified per CDR3 protein, each entry keeping the most common DNA and genes. The V and J calls here are based on TCRdb, not the publication. The sample table lists about 120,000 distinct CDR3 sequences, approximately 70% of them with a count of one. The ten largest clonotypes hold approximately 10% of the sample.

The specimen sequenced was liver tumor tissue from sampling region 1. Explained via the paper, the cell subset or site label denotes: tumor region T1, superior pole. The chain was built from TRBV28 and TRBJ1-5; the D gene is perhaps TRBD1, from 5 matching bases. This TCR was recovered from a woman aged 60 to 75 with primary liver carcinoma and hepatitis B virus infection. The sequence in DNA is TGTGCCAGCAGTTTAGGGTGGGGGAGTCAGCCCCAGCATTTT. Its translation is CASSLGWGSQPQHF.